Presented here are 4 T cell receptor beta chains from one specimen sequenced in a study of cytomegalovirus exposure and HLA in healthy donors. 60 Vbeta and 13 Jbeta primers were used in PCR. Here immunoSEQ multiplex PCR was the method, and the copy in TCRdb shows in-frame clones only, minus some. The sample includes roughly 140,000 clones, almost 85% of them seen just once. Sequencing was performed on PBMCs. The source of these receptors is a man under 40 in good health and CMV-seropositive.

About this clone: Its ends do not fully match the called genes, so a read error is possible. The V gene is TRBV7-9, the J gene TRBJ2-7; D is possibly TRBD1 (5 bases). The germline gives CDR1 SEHNR, CDR2 FQNEAQ (reference sequence). This CDR3 contains 15 residues. This chain's CDR3 is CSSSSFGAGLGEQYF. In nucleotides, the CDR3 is TGTTCCAGCAGCTCTTTTGGGGCAGGGCTGGGCGAGCAGTACTTC.

Worth noting for this clone: An end of the junction differs from the germline gene, which may be a read error. The chain joins TRBV7-9 to TRBJ1-5; 8 bases map to TRBD1. This CDR3 spans 18 amino acids. The germline V gene encodes CDR1 SEHNR and CDR2 FQNEAQ (reference sequence). As DNA, the CDR3 is TGTTCCAGCAGCTCTGACAGGGGCGAGTTTATTAGCAATCAGCCCCAGCATTTT. Its protein is CSSSSDRGEFISNQPQHF.

J is TRBJ1-1 and V is TRBV7-2, with 7 positions matching TRBD1. The germline gives CDR1 SGHTA, CDR2 FQGNSA. The CDR3 is 15 amino acids. V shed 3 bases and J 3 bases; nucleotides not matched to a gene: 7. The CDR3 spells CASSFIAGGYTEAFF. The CDR3 DNA reads TGTGCCAGCAGCTTCATCGCAGGGGGTTACACTGAAGCTTTCTTT.

The genes are TRBV18 and TRBJ2-7, with 10 bases lining up with TRBD2. The CDR3 contains 15 residues. V was clipped by 6 bases and J by 7 bases; unmatched bases: 12. In germline, CDR1 is KGHSH, CDR2 LQKENI. The CDR3 protein is CASSPRTSGEGEQYF. The CDR3 nucleotides are TGTGCCAGCTCCCCCCGGACTAGCGGTGAAGGGGAGCAGTACTTC.